This T cell receptor (beta chain) was sequenced in a study of identifying expanded T cells in peripheral blood. Overall study results and limits: Two-week clone count variance significantly increased as total template count grew. Differentially abundant clones: around 1.2 between replicates, about 15 at roughly 13 days, less than 20 at four.

Concerning this clone itself: What it recognizes is unknown.

Using immunoSEQ multiplex PCR, the repertoire was profiled, and TCRdb retains in-frame clones only, with some absent. The sample shows about 78,000 clones, 70% to 90% of them seen only once. V lost 2 bases and J lost 2, with 6 bases in between. The V gene's germline CDR1 is MNHEY and CDR2 SVGAGI. The CDR3 runs 13 residues. This TCR came from a person aged 18 to 69 in good health. Sequenced sample: blood. V is TRBV6-5 and J is TRBJ1-2; D uncertain. CDR3 amino acids: CASSYRMNYGYTF. CDR3 DNA: TGTGCCAGCAGTTACAGGATGAACTATGGCTACACCTTC.